This T cell receptor beta chain was documented in a study of blood T cell repertoires in COVID-19. Across the whole study: Whether acute or convalescent, the COVID-19 samples came from the United States, Italy and Spain. PBMCs, B-cell-depleted T cells, or T cells provided the cDNA or gDNA that made up the material.

Using immunoSEQ multiplex PCR, the repertoire was profiled, and TCRdb retains in-frame clones only, with some absent. The table lists 80,000 or so clones, approximately 86% of them singletons, with over 15% in the top ten. The TCR comes from a human donor in a cohort sampled during active COVID-19. The sequencing input was peripheral blood.

The CDR3 protein is CASSERSAGGYEQYF. CDR3 coding DNA: TGTGCCAGCAGTGAACGCTCTGCAGGGGGCTACGAGCAGTACTTC. The chain uses TRBV6-1 and TRBJ2-7; 7 bases agree with TRBD1. The CDR3 is 15 residues long. From germline, CDR1 is MNHNS and CDR2 SASEGT. V gave up 2 bases and J gave up 3 bases; unmatched junction bases: 7.